This T cell receptor beta chain was captured by sequencing in a study of blood T cell repertoires in COVID-19. Turning to the study itself: The United States, Italy and Spain provided the acute and convalescent COVID-19 samples. PBMCs, B-cell-depleted T cells, or T cells provided the cDNA or gDNA that made up the material.

From germline, CDR1 is SGHKS and CDR2 YYEKEE (reference sequence). J was trimmed by 4 bases and V by 3 bases; bases with no gene match: 12. The CDR3 is 17 amino acids. Under the authors' procedure: Scientists estimated how many nucleated cells there were by amplifying reference gene primers. The repertoire was sequenced with immunoSEQ multiplex PCR; TCRdb's copy has only in-frame clones and lacks some. The V and J calls and clone size come from that table; D and trimming were worked out from the DNA. Among 150,000 to 200,000 clones listed, approximately 78% were seen once. Sequencing used peripheral blood. The chain links TRBV5-5 to TRBJ1-3; 8 bases align to TRBD1. The origin of this receptor is a woman aged 80 or over with active or convalescent COVID-19. For the CDR3, the DNA is TGTGCCAGCAGCTCCAATTTTGGACAGGGTGTAGGAAACACCATATATTTT. Encoded protein: CASSSNFGQGVGNTIYF.